This T cell receptor (beta chain) was sequenced for a study of T-cell memory formation after mild COVID-19. On the study more broadly: The TCR clusters were mostly specific to one donor. Study-wide points: SARS-CoV-2 specificity of second-wave clones peaking day 37 was unconfirmed.

Comments on this clonotype: Its cognate antigen is unknown.

UMIs and sample barcodes were carried by the TCR alpha and TCR beta cDNA libraries that 5'RACE produced using constant-segment primers. MiXCR, applied by TCRdb to the 5' RACE reads, yields one record per CDR3 protein. The sample yields 200,000 to 300,000 distinct CDR3 sequences, 16% seen once. Sequencing was done on a sample of PBMCs or a T cell subset sorted from them (not recorded which). This clonotype was obtained from a man between 18 and 29 years old who had mild COVID-19 (a few samples of this study predate the infection). Cell type and time point are not known.

The chain's CDR3 is CASSYSRSGLETQYF. The CDR3 coding sequence is TGTGCCAGCAGTTACTCGAGGTCGGGACTGGAGACCCAGTACTTC. The V call is TRBV6-5, the J call TRBJ2-5, with D possibly TRBD2 on 6 matching bases. Germline V gene sequence: CDR1 MNHEY, CDR2 SVGAGI. Trimming cost V 0 bases and J 5 bases, with 13 bases left between them. The CDR3 extends over 15 amino acids.